The present T cell receptor (beta chain) was sequenced within a study of graft-versus-host responses after intestinal transplantation. Regarding this clone: Its antigen is unknown.

Measured with immunoSEQ multiplex PCR; TCRdb has only the in-frame clones, and not every one. The table shows roughly 90,000 clones, with about 88% occurring only once. The V gene's germline CDR1 is SGHRS and CDR2 YFSETQ. The trim removed 4 bases at V and 3 bases at J, leaving 5 bases unmatched. CDR3 length: 15 amino acids. The clonotype was recovered from a human donor who was the organ donor for an intestinal transplant. Sample: unstimulated CD4+ T cells sorted from spleen or lymph node cells, taken before transplant. The rearrangement links TRBV5-1 to TRBJ2-3; 10 positions agree with TRBD1. The CDR3 loop reads CASSRRDRGTDTQYF. In DNA, the CDR3 is TGCGCCAGCAGCCGCCGGGACAGGGGTACAGATACGCAGTATTTT.